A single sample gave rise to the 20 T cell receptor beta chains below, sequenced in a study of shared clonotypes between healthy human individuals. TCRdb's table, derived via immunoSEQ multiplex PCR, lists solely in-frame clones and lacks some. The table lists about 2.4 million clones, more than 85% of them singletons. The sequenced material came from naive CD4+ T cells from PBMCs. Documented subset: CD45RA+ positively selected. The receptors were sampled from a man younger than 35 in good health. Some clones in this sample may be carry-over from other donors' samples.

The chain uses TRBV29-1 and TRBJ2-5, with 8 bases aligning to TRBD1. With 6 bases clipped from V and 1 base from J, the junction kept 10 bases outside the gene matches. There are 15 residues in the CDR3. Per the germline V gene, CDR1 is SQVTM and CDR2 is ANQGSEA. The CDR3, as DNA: TGCAGCGTCCCGTATGGCAGGGGGCCCCAAGAGACCCAGTACTTC. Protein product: CSVPYGRGPQETQYF.

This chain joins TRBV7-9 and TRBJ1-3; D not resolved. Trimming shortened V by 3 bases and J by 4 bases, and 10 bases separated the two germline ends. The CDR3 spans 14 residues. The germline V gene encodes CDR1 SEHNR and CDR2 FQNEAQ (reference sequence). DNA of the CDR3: TGTGCCAGCAGCTTGCAAGGGAAGGGAAACACCATATATTTT. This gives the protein CASSLQGKGNTIYF.

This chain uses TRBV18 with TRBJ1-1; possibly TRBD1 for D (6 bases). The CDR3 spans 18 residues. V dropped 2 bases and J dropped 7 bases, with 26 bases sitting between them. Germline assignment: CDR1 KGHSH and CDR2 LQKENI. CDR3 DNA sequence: TGTGCCAGCTCACCAGGTGCTCGGGGGGCCCTTTTGGTCGGTGAAGCTTTCTTT. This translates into CASSPGARGALLVGEAFF.

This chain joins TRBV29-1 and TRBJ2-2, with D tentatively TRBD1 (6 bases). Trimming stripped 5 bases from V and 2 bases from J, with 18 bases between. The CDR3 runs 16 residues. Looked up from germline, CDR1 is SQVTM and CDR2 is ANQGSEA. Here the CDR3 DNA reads TGCAGCGTTCGAAACGGACAGACGTTTAACACCGGGGAGCTGTTTTTT. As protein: CSVRNGQTFNTGELFF.

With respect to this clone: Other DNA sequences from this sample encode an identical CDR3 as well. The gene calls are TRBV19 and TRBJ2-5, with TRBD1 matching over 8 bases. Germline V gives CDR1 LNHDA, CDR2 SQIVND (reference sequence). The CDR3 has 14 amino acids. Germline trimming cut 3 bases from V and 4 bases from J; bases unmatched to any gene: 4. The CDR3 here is CASSIPGGRETQYF. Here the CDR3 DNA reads TGTGCCAGTAGTATCCCAGGGGGCAGAGAGACCCAGTACTTC.

The CDR3 region has the DNA TGTGCCAGCAGCTCTCTTCAGAATATCAATGAGCAGTTCTTC. Translating it yields CASSSLQNINEQFF. This chain uses TRBV5-6 with TRBJ2-1; D ambiguous. The CDR3 has 14 amino acids. V lost 3 bases and J 6 bases, leaving 13 bases between the germline ends. Germline values: CDR1 SGHDT, CDR2 YYEEEE. Variable domain in full (rest from reference TRBV5-6 and TRBJ2-1): DAGVTQSPTHLIKTRGQQVTLRCSPKSGHDTVSWYQQALGQGPQFIFQYYEEEERQRGNFPDRFSGHQFPNYSSELNVNALLLGDSALYLCASSSLQNINEQFFGPGTRLTVL.

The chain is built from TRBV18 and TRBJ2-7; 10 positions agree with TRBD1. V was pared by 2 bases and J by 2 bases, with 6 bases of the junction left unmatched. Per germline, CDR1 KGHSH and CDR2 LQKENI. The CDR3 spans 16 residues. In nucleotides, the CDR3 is TGTGCCAGCTCACCAAGCTACGGGACAGGGGCCTACGAGCAGTACTTC. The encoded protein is CASSPSYGTGAYEQYF.

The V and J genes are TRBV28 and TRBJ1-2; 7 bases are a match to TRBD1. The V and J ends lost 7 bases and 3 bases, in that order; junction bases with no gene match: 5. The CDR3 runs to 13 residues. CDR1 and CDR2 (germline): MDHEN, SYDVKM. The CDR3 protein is CASTTGADYGYTF. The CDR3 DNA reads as TGTGCCAGCACCACAGGGGCGGACTATGGCTACACCTTC.

The CDR3 spells CASGLDMDTGELFF. CDR3 coding DNA: TGTGCCAGCGGCCTGGACATGGACACCGGGGAGCTGTTTTTT. This chain connects TRBV2 to TRBJ2-2, with D perhaps TRBD1 (5 bases). In germline, CDR1 is SNHLY, CDR2 FYNNEI. The CDR3 extends over 14 amino acids. Trimming removed 8 bases at V and 3 bases at J, with 13 bases between.

Here the CDR3 DNA reads TGTGCCAGTAGGCTCAGTTCGGCGGGAGCCTACAATGAGCAGTTCTTC. This codes for CASRLSSAGAYNEQFF. The chain couples TRBV19 to TRBJ2-1, with 7 bases fitting TRBD2. This CDR3 is built from 16 residues. CDR1 is LNHDA and CDR2 is SQIVND in the germline V gene (reference sequence). Trimming removed 6 bases from V and 2 bases from J; junction bases left unmatched: 10.

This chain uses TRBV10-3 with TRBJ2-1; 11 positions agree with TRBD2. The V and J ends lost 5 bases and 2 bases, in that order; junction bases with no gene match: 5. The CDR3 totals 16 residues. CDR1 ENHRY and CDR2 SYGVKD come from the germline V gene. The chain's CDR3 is CAISQLAGVTYNEQFF. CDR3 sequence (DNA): TGTGCCATCAGTCAACTAGCGGGAGTTACCTACAATGAGCAGTTCTTC.

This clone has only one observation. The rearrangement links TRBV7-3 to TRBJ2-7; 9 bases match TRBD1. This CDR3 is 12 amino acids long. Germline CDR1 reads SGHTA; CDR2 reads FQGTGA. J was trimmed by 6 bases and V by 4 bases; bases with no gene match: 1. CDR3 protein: CASSSDRGEQYF. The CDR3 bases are TGTGCCAGCAGCTCGGACAGGGGCGAGCAGTACTTC.

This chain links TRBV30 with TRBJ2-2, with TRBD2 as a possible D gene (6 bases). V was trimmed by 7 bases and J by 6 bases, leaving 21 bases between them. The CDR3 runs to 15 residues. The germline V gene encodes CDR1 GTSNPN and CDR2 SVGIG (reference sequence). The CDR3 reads CASNSGGAYPGELFF. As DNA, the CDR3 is TGTGCCTCGAACTCGGGCGGGGCCTACCCCGGGGAGCTGTTTTTT.

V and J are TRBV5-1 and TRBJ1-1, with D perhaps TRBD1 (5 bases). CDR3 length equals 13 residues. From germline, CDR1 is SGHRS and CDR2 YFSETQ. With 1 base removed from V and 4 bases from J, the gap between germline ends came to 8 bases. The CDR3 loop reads CASSLQGSTEAFF. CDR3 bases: TGCGCCAGCAGCTTGCAGGGATCCACTGAAGCTTTCTTT. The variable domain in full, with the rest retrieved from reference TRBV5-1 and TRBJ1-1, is KAGVTQTPRYLIKTRGQQVTLSCSPISGHRSVSWYQQTPGQGLQFLFEYFSETQRNKGNFPGRFSGRQFSNSRSEMNVSTLELGDSALYLCASSLQGSTEAFFGQGTRLTVV.

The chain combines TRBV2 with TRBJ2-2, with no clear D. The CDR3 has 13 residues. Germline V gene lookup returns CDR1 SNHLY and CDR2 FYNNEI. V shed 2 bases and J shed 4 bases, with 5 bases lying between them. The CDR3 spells CASSEPRTGELFF. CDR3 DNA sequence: TGTGCCAGCAGTGAACCCCGCACCGGGGAGCTGTTTTTT.

CDR3 in DNA: TGCGCCAGCAGCCAAGGGCTAACAGGGGGCCGCAAGAACACTGAAGCTTTCTTT. This translates into CASSQGLTGGRKNTEAFF. The chain is built from TRBV4-1 and TRBJ1-1, with 9 nucleotides matching TRBD1. Trimming removed 1 base from V and 1 base from J; junction bases left unmatched: 10. This CDR3 region has 18 residues. Germline lookup yields CDR1 MGHRA and CDR2 YSYEKL.

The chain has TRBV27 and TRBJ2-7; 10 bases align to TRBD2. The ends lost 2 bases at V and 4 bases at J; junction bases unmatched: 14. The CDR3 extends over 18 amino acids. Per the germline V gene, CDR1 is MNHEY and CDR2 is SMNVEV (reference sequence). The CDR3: CASSLRGRLAGAEYEQYF. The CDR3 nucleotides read TGTGCCAGCAGTTTAAGGGGCAGGCTAGCGGGAGCGGAGTACGAGCAGTACTTC.

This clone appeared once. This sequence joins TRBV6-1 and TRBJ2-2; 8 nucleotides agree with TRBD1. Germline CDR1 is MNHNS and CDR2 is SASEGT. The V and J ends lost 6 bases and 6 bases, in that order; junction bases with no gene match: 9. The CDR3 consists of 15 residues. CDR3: CASSRRQGIAGELFF. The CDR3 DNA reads TGTGCCAGCAGCCGTCGACAGGGGATTGCCGGGGAGCTGTTTTTT.

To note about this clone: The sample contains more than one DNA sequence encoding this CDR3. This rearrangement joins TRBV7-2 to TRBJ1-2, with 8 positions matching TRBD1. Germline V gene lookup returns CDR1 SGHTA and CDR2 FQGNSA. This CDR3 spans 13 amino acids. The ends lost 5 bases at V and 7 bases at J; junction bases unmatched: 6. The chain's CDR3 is CASSPGQGRGYTF. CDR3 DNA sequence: TGTGCCAGCAGCCCTGGACAGGGTCGTGGCTACACCTTC.

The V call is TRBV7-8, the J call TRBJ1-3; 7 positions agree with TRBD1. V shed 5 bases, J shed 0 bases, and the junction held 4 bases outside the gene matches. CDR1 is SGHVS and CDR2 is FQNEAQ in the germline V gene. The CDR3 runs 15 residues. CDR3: CASSPQGGSGNTIYF. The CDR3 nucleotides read TGTGCCAGCAGCCCTCAGGGGGGCTCTGGAAACACCATATATTTT.